Presented here are 16 T cell receptor beta chains from one specimen sequenced in a study of T cells in Graves' hyperthyroidism and ophthalmopathy. RNA transcripts served as the template for amplifying TCR beta CDR3 regions. The HTBI primer set was used in a first-round RT-PCR of the TCR CDR3. TCRdb fed the multiplex PCR reads into MiXCR, producing one record per CDR3 protein. The sample includes roughly 740,000 distinct CDR3 sequences, 16% seen only once; the top ten take around 7.7%. Sequenced material: blood. The source is a man aged 18 to 30 with Graves' hyperthyroidism.

This clonotype was seen ten or more times. This CDR3 is CASTPQPGTPTYEQYF. CDR3 nucleotide sequence: TGTGCCAGCACTCCCCAGCCCGGGACACCGACCTACGAGCAGTACTTC. This rearrangement joins TRBV5-6 to TRBJ2-7, with a weak D call TRBD1 (6 bases). V lost 6 bases to trimming and J lost 2 bases, with 21 bases between them. Germline CDR1 and CDR2: SGHDT and YYEEEE. The CDR3 contains 16 residues. The full variable domain, rest sourced from reference TRBV5-6 and TRBJ2-7, is DAGVTQSPTHLIKTRGQQVTLRCSPKSGHDTVSWYQQALGQGPQFIFQYYEEEERQRGNFPDRFSGHQFPNYSSELNVNALLLGDSALYLCASTPQPGTPTYEQYFGPGTRLTVT.

This chain connects TRBV20-1 to TRBJ2-3; 12 bases map to TRBD2. Germline V gene lookup returns CDR1 DFQATT and CDR2 SNEGSKA (reference sequence). With 3 bases clipped from V and 5 bases from J, the junction kept 6 bases outside the gene matches. CDR3 length: 15 amino acids. The CDR3: CSAREPGLAGDTQYF. The CDR3 DNA is TGCAGTGCTAGGGAGCCGGGACTAGCGGGAGATACGCAGTATTTT.

This clonotype was counted a few times. This chain connects TRBV19 to TRBJ2-7; no firm D call. With 5 bases removed from V and 2 bases from J, the gap between germline ends came to 10 bases. There are 13 residues in the CDR3. In germline, CDR1 is LNHDA, CDR2 SQIVND (reference sequence). The CDR3 sequence: CASSSYPAYEQYF. The CDR3 DNA is TGTGCCAGTAGTTCTTATCCAGCCTACGAGCAGTACTTC. Using reference TRBV19 and TRBJ2-7 for the parts outside the CDR3, the full variable domain is DGGITQSPKYLFRKEGQNVTLSCEQNLNHDAMYWYRQDPGQGLRLIYYSQIVNDFQKGDIAEGYSVSREKKESFPLTVTSAQKNPTAFYLCASSSYPAYEQYFGPGTRLTVT.

The sample holds a few counts of this clonotype. The chain is built from TRBV10-3 and TRBJ1-2; D call uncertain. The V end was cut by 3 bases, the J end by 6 bases, with 14 bases between. The CDR3 spans 14 residues. Germline V CDR1 and CDR2: ENHRY, SYGVKD. CDR3 region: CAISEGKGWHGYTF. CDR3 nucleotide sequence: TGTGCCATCAGTGAAGGGAAAGGGTGGCATGGCTACACCTTC.

This clonotype was recorded many times. The chain recombines TRBV10-3 with TRBJ1-1; D is undetermined. The germline V gene encodes CDR1 ENHRY and CDR2 SYGVKD. Trimming stripped 3 bases from V and 4 bases from J, with 3 bases between. This CDR3 contains 11 residues. CDR3 DNA sequence: TGTGCCATCAGTGAAGCCACTGAAGCTTTCTTT. Translation gives CAISEATEAFF.

This chain connects TRBV20-1 to TRBJ2-3; D not resolved. Trimming stripped 0 bases from V and 2 bases from J, with 6 bases between. Germline V lookup: CDR1 DFQATT, CDR2 SNEGSKA (reference sequence). This CDR3 has 13 amino acids. The CDR3 sequence: CSARDAFTDTQYF. In nucleotides, the CDR3 is TGCAGTGCTAGAGATGCCTTCACAGATACGCAGTATTTT.

This clonotype has a handful of counts. The chain uses TRBV12-3 or TRBV12-4 and TRBJ1-1, with 7 bases aligning to TRBD1. The CDR3 contains 14 residues. V dropped 5 bases and J dropped 2; count of bases not matched to a gene: 5. CDR3 in DNA: TGTGCCAGCAGTAAGGGACAGCATAACACTGAAGCTTTCTTT. It translates to CASSKGQHNTEAFF.

This clonotype was counted a few times. This rearrangement joins TRBV28 to TRBJ2-7; 7 bases fit TRBD1. The V and J ends lost 6 bases and 0 bases, in that order; junction bases with no gene match: 5. CDR1 and CDR2 (germline): MDHEN, SYDVKM. The CDR3 runs 14 residues. The CDR3 spells CASRLTGFSYEQYF. The CDR3, as DNA: TGTGCCAGCAGGCTGACAGGGTTCTCCTACGAGCAGTACTTC.

This clonotype was seen a single time. A read error may be the cause here, since a much bigger clone is one base away. The chain employs TRBV20-1 and TRBJ2-7, with 7 positions matching TRBD2. J was trimmed by 1 base and V by 1 base; bases with no gene match: 4. The CDR3 runs to 14 residues. Germline CDR1 DFQATT, CDR2 SNEGSKA (reference sequence). This CDR3 is CSARVGRNSYEQYF. The CDR3 DNA sequence: TGCAGTGCTAGAGTCGGGAGGAATTCCTACGAGCAGTACTTC.

This clonotype occurred a few times. The V and J genes are TRBV6-2 or TRBV6-3 and TRBJ2-3; the match to TRBD1 covers 8 bases. The CDR3 sequence is 15 residues long. Germline V CDR1 and CDR2: MNHEY, SVGEGT. J lost 4 bases, V lost 3 bases, and 6 bases had no gene match. The CDR3 DNA follows: TGTGCCAGCAGTTATCAGGGGGCGCCTGCAGATACGCAGTATTTT. This sequence encodes CASSYQGAPADTQYF.

The rearrangement links TRBV24-1 to TRBJ2-1, with 8 positions matching TRBD1. The CDR3 consists of 20 residues. Losses at the gene ends were 5 bases for V and 4 bases for J; bases not matched to a gene: 21. Per germline, CDR1 KGHDR and CDR2 SFDVKD. CDR3 nucleotide sequence: TGTGCCACCAGTGCCTTGCCCTCTTACAGGGACAGGTCCCTTTACAATGAGCAGTTCTTC. Amino acid sequence: CATSALPSYRDRSLYNEQFF.

This clonotype was counted at least ten times. V and J are TRBV28 and TRBJ2-3; D ambiguous. The V end was cut by 2 bases, the J end by 2 bases, with 8 bases between. CDR1 and CDR2 from the germline V gene are MDHEN and SYDVKM. The CDR3 contains 14 residues. The CDR3 sequence: CASSLIRNTDTQYF. CDR3 sequence (DNA): TGTGCCAGCAGTTTAATCCGAAACACAGATACGCAGTATTTT.

Ten or more counts support this clonotype. The rearrangement uses TRBV7-2 and TRBJ2-5, with TRBD2 matching over 8 bases. Germline lookup yields CDR1 SGHTA and CDR2 FQGNSA. This CDR3 is built from 14 residues. The V and J ends lost 4 bases and 5 bases, in that order; junction bases with no gene match: 6. CDR3 amino acids: CASSSGRVAETQYF. CDR3 coding DNA: TGTGCCAGCAGCTCCGGGAGGGTTGCGGAGACCCAGTACTTC.

This clonotype was seen more than once but under ten times. J is TRBJ2-3 and V is TRBV30, with D possibly TRBD1 on 6 matching bases. Trimming cost V 5 bases and J 2 bases, with 17 bases left between them. The CDR3 totals 15 residues. Looked up from germline, CDR1 is GTSNPN and CDR2 is SVGIG (reference sequence). The CDR3 loop reads CAWWGQGEITDTQYF. The CDR3 DNA sequence: TGTGCCTGGTGGGGGCAGGGAGAAATCACAGATACGCAGTATTTT.

This clonotype was seen more than once but under ten times. The rearrangement links TRBV24-1 to TRBJ2-4; possibly TRBD1 or TRBD2 for D (5 bases each). The germline V gene has CDR1 KGHDR and CDR2 SFDVKD. The CDR3 is 15 amino acids. V dropped 5 bases and J dropped 5 bases, with 15 bases sitting between them. CDR3 sequence: CATSGGAGIQNIQYF. CDR3 DNA sequence: TGTGCCACCAGTGGGGGAGCAGGGATTCAAAACATTCAGTACTTC.

The rearrangement links TRBV9 to TRBJ2-2; D is possibly TRBD2 (6 bases). Trimming took off 4 bases at V and 7 bases at J, with 14 bases between the two ends. Germline V lookup: CDR1 SGDLS, CDR2 YYNGEE. The CDR3 contains 14 residues. CDR3 loop: CASSTRLVGGELFF. The CDR3 nucleotides read TGTGCCAGCAGCACCCGACTAGTGGGCGGGGAGCTGTTTTTT.